A single sample gave rise to the 12 T cell receptor beta chains below, sequenced in a study of shared clonotypes between healthy human individuals (dated by TCRdb to the early 2020s). Libraries were built with the immunoSEQ multiplex PCR assay. TCRdb carries this immuneACCESS record with in-frame sequences only. Its versions omit some clonotypes, under half of them owing to an unresolved V gene in the studies checked, with the rest unexplained. For this sample the table gives fewer than 1.8 million clones, of which 98% to 99% were detected only once. Together, the top ten hold roughly 0.35% of the sample. What was sequenced was naive CD4+ T cells sorted from blood. Reading the label with the study, this specimen's cell subset or site is: CD45RA+ positively selected. The source is a man aged 25 to 45 in good health.

The chain joins TRBV10-3 to TRBJ2-7; the match to TRBD1 covers 7 bases. J was trimmed by 2 bases and V by 6 bases; bases with no gene match: 7. The germline gives CDR1 ENHRY, CDR2 SYGVKD. The CDR3 consists of 14 residues. For the CDR3, the DNA is TGTGCCATCAGCCCCGGGACAGTACCCTACGAGCAGTACTTC. Its translation is CAISPGTVPYEQYF.

The chain joins TRBV28 to TRBJ1-1, with no clear D. The CDR3 is 11 amino acids. Germline V gene lookup returns CDR1 MDHEN and CDR2 SYDVKM. The V gene lost 4 bases and the J gene lost 5 bases, with 5 bases spanning the gap. CDR3 DNA: TGTGCCAGCAGTTCTGTAACTGAAGCTTTCTTT. It specifies CASSSVTEAFF. Full variable domain (remainder filled in from reference TRBV28 and TRBJ1-1): DVKVTQSSRYLVKRTGEKVFLECVQDMDHENMFWYRQDPGLGLRLIYFSYDVKMKEKGDIPEGYSVSREKKERFSLILESASTNQTSMYLCASSSVTEAFFGQGTRLTVV.

The genes are TRBV11-2 and TRBJ2-2; D possibly matches TRBD1 or TRBD2 (5 bases each). In germline, CDR1 is SGHAT, CDR2 FQNNGV. The CDR3 has 15 amino acids. V was trimmed by 1 base and J by 4 bases, leaving 10 bases between them. The CDR3, as DNA: TGTGCCAGCAGCTTAGTGGGGACCAGCACCGGGGAGCTGTTTTTT. As protein: CASSLVGTSTGELFF.

V and J are TRBV27 and TRBJ2-1; possibly TRBD1 for D (6 bases). CDR1 and CDR2 (germline): MNHEY, SMNVEV (reference sequence). The CDR3 is 19 residues long. Trimming took 5 bases from V and 9 from J, leaving 32 bases between them. CDR3 DNA: TGTGCCAGCAGTCTGACACCGACAGGCGCCTCCGGAGTAGACAGTGAGCAGTTCTTC. Encoded protein: CASSLTPTGASGVDSEQFF.

The CDR3 nucleotides are TGCAGCGTCAGATCCCGTCACCTCCTCCGGGAGACCCAGTACTTC. The encoded protein is CSVRSRHLLRETQYF. This sequence joins TRBV29-1 and TRBJ2-5; the D is unclear. Germline lookup yields CDR1 SQVTM and CDR2 ANQGSEA. CDR3 size: 15 residues. V shed 6 bases and J shed 5 bases, with 22 bases lying between them.

The chain links TRBV25-1 to TRBJ1-2; 7 positions match TRBD1. The CDR3 has 14 residues. Per the germline V gene, CDR1 is MGHDK and CDR2 is SYGVNS. The J segment lost 6 bases and the V segment lost 5 bases, leaving 9 bases of the junction unmatched. CDR3 DNA: TGTGCCAGCAGTCCCATGGTGACAGGGAATGGCTACACCTTC. Its translation: CASSPMVTGNGYTF.

The chain joins TRBV28 to TRBJ1-1; D not resolved. This CDR3 has 15 amino acids. The germline gives CDR1 MDHEN, CDR2 SYDVKM. V lost 8 bases to trimming and J lost 1 base, with 17 bases between them. The CDR3 region is CASALAGRPNTEAFF. The CDR3 coding sequence is TGTGCCAGCGCCCTGGCCGGGCGACCGAACACTGAAGCTTTCTTT. The full variable domain, with the rest looked up from reference TRBV28 and TRBJ1-1, is DVKVTQSSRYLVKRTGEKVFLECVQDMDHENMFWYRQDPGLGLRLIYFSYDVKMKEKGDIPEGYSVSREKKERFSLILESASTNQTSMYLCASALAGRPNTEAFFGQGTRLTVV.

V is TRBV10-3 and J is TRBJ2-7; 8 bases line up with TRBD2. J gave up 5 bases and V 10 bases, and 13 bases lay outside the gene matches. The CDR3 loop spans 14 amino acids. CDR1 and CDR2 from the germline V gene are ENHRY and SYGVKD. DNA for the CDR3: TGTGCCACCCTCACACGGGGGGGCGTCGACGAGCAGTACTTC. Amino acids: CATLTRGGVDEQYF.

This sequence joins TRBV5-6 and TRBJ1-3; D remains unclear. In germline, CDR1 is SGHDT, CDR2 YYEEEE. V was shortened by 4 bases and J by 7 bases, with 12 bases between the two germline ends. The CDR3 loop spans 13 amino acids. CDR3 DNA sequence: TGTGCCAGCAGCCGCGATTTGGGGAACACCATATATTTT. The encoded protein is CASSRDLGNTIYF.

CDR3 sequence reads: CASSRAGTLYEQYF. DNA of the CDR3: TGTGCCAGCAGCAGGGCGGGGACCCTATACGAGCAGTACTTC. J is TRBJ2-7 and V is TRBV7-8; D perhaps matches TRBD2 (6 bases). The V gene lost 5 bases and the J gene lost 4 bases, with 15 bases spanning the gap. CDR1 is SGHVS and CDR2 is FQNEAQ in the germline V gene. The CDR3 has 14 residues.

The rearrangement uses TRBV27 and TRBJ1-1; 7 nucleotides align to TRBD1. The CDR3 is 15 residues long. V gave up 5 bases and J gave up 2 bases; unmatched junction bases: 8. Germline-derived CDR1 and CDR2 are MNHEY and SMNVEV (reference sequence). Here the CDR3 DNA reads TGTGCCAGCAGTAAACAAGGGACAGCTAACACTGAAGCTTTCTTT. As protein: CASSKQGTANTEAFF.

The rearrangement uses TRBV28 and TRBJ1-1; 9 bases match TRBD1. Germline CDR1 reads MDHEN; CDR2 reads SYDVKM. There are 15 residues in the CDR3. Losses at the gene ends were 5 bases for V and 0 bases for J; bases not matched to a gene: 4. The CDR3 DNA is TGTGCCAGCAGTGAAACAGGGGGCTTGAACACTGAAGCTTTCTTT. Translation: CASSETGGLNTEAFF. The whole variable domain, filled in from reference TRBV28 and TRBJ1-1, reads DVKVTQSSRYLVKRTGEKVFLECVQDMDHENMFWYRQDPGLGLRLIYFSYDVKMKEKGDIPEGYSVSREKKERFSLILESASTNQTSMYLCASSETGGLNTEAFFGQGTRLTVV.